Below, 2 T cell receptor beta chains from the same sample are listed, as sequenced in a study of blood T cells in healthy people across ages. A second about 7 to 12 cycle PCR used barcoded and J-beta primers. TCRdb reprocessed the 5' RACE reads via MiXCR and lists one record per CDR3 protein. Of about 970,000 distinct CDR3 sequences in the sample, roughly 47% were seen once. Sequences were obtained from blood. These receptors were collected from a woman in her sixties or seventies in good health.

This clonotype has a count of ten or more. The rearrangement joins TRBV10-3 to TRBJ2-7; TRBD1 agrees at 9 bases. The CDR3 extends over 14 amino acids. V lost 2 bases and J lost 3; bases outside the gene matches: 2. Germline V CDR1 and CDR2: ENHRY, SYGVKD. This CDR3 is CAISEGQGNYEQYF. For the CDR3, the DNA is TGTGCCATCAGTGAGGGACAGGGGAACTACGAGCAGTACTTC.

This chain links TRBV3-1 with TRBJ1-1; no reliable D call. Germline V CDR1 and CDR2: LGHDT, YNNKEL (reference sequence). The CDR3 runs to 14 residues. V lost 3 bases, J lost 3 bases, and 11 bases lay in between. Here the CDR3 DNA reads TGTGCCAGCAGCCAGGCTATTGGCCACACTGAAGCTTTCTTT. It is translated as CASSQAIGHTEAFF.